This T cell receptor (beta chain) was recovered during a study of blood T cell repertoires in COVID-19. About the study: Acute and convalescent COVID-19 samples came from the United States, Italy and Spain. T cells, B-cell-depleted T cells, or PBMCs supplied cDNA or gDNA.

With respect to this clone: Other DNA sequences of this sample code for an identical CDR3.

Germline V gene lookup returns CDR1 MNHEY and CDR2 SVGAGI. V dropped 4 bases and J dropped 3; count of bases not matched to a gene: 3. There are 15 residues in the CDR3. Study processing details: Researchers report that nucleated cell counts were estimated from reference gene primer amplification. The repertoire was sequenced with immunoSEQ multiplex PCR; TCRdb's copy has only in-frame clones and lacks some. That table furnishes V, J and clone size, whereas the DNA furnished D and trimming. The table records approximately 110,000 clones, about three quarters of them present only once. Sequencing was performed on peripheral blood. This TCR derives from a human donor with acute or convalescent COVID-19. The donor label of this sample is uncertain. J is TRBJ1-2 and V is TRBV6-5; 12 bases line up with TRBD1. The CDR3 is CASSWGTGGDYGYTF. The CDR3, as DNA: TGTGCCAGCAGTTGGGGGACAGGGGGCGACTATGGCTACACCTTC.